What follows describes a single T cell receptor (beta chain). TCRdb analysed the 5' RACE reads with MiXCR anew, one entry per CDR3 protein. The sample includes about 110,000 distinct CDR3 sequences, around 17% seen only once; the top ten take around 5.5%. This entry comes from a study of T-cell memory formation after mild COVID-19. Looking at the study overall: Largely donor-specific TCR clusters were found.

Trimming took 0 bases from V and 3 from J, leaving 10 bases between them. The CDR3 has 15 residues. From germline, CDR1 is LGHNA and CDR2 YSLEER. The gene calls are TRBV4-3 and TRBJ2-3; D is uncertain. The specimen sequenced was PBMCs or a T cell subset sorted from them (not recorded which). The TCR originated in a man between 18 and 35 years old who had mild COVID-19 (a few samples of this study predate the infection). Cell type and time point are not known. DNA of the CDR3: TGCGCCAGCAGCCAAGATCAGGCGGCAACAGATACGCAGTATTTT. Amino acids: CASSQDQAATDTQYF.